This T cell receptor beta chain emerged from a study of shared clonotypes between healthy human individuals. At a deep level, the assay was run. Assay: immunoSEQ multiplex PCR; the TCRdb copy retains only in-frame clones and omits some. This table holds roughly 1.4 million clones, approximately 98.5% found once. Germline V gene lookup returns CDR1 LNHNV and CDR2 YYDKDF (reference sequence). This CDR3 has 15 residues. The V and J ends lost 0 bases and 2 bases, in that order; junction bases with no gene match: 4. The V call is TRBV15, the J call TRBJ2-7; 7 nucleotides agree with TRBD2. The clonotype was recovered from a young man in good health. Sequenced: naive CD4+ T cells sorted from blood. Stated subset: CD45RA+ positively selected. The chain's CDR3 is CATSRDARETYEQYF. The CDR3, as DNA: TGTGCCACCAGCAGAGATGCGCGGGAGACCTACGAGCAGTACTTC.